The present T cell receptor beta chain was sequenced within a study of cytomegalovirus exposure and HLA in healthy donors. Background on the study: Prior work identified around 100 million unique TCR beta sequences in 190 million or so T cells. Study-level findings and limits: The classifier reportedly diagnosed cytomegalovirus status with high specificity and sensitivity. Sequencing depth across donors, presence/absence analyses assumed, was roughly uniform.

The PCR contained 60 Vbeta and 13 Jbeta primers. Original processing notes: An analysis that came later counted some 85 million unique TCR beta chains, 10 million to 11 million shared. Using immunoSEQ multiplex PCR, the repertoire was profiled, and TCRdb retains in-frame clones only, with some absent. V and J calls and clone size are as listed in that table; D and trimming were resolved from the DNA. The data hold more than 75,000 clones, with around 70% observed a single time. Points on this clone: Its specificity is not known.

The CDR3 consists of 13 residues. CDR1 is PRHDT and CDR2 is FYEKMQ in the germline V gene (reference sequence). V was shortened by 1 base and J by 4 bases, with 8 bases between the two germline ends. This receptor was identified in a woman in her 50s in good health and CMV-seropositive. This rearrangement joins TRBV13 to TRBJ2-7; D is unresolved. Sample: PBMCs. CDR3 protein: CASSLAFSYEQYF. The CDR3 nucleotides read TGTGCCAGCAGCTTAGCCTTTTCTTACGAGCAGTACTTC.